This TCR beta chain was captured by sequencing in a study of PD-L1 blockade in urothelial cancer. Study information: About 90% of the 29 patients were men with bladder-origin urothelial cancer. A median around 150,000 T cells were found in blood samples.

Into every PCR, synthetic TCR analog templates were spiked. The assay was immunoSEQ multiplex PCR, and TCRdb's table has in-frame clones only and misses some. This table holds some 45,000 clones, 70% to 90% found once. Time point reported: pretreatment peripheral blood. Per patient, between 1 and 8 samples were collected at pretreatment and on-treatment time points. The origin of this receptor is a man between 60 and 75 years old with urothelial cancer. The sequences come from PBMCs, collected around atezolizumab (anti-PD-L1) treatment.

CDR3 sequence: CASRETGSSGNTIYF. CDR3 bases: TGTGCCAGCAGAGAAACAGGGTCTTCTGGAAACACCATATATTTT. This chain connects TRBV25-1 to TRBJ1-3; D is possibly TRBD1 (6 bases). The V and J ends lost 6 bases and 1 base respectively, with 13 bases between them. CDR1 and CDR2 (germline): MGHDK, SYGVNS. This CDR3 is built from 15 residues.